The 9 T cell receptor beta chains in this list originate from one sample, sequenced in a study of memory CD4+ T cells and cytomegalovirus serostatus. Profiled with immunoSEQ multiplex PCR; TCRdb holds only in-frame clones, not every one. The sample includes around 99,000 clones, roughly 80% seen only once; the top ten take about 3.5%. Single viable CD3+CD4+CD8-CD45RO+ cells were sorted as the memory CD4+ T cells. Sequences were obtained from memory CD4+ T cells from blood. Receptors were obtained from an adult in good health and CMV-seropositive.

Notes on this clone: The sample contains more than one DNA sequence encoding this CDR3. The chain recombines TRBV7-3 with TRBJ1-5; D is unresolved. The CDR3 loop spans 13 amino acids. The germline V gene encodes CDR1 SGHTA and CDR2 FQGTGA. V was shortened by 4 bases and J by 5 bases, with 9 bases between the two germline ends. CDR3 amino acids: CASSSDGYQPQHF. The CDR3 DNA sequence: TGTGCCAGCAGCTCTGACGGTTATCAGCCCCAGCATTTT.

The rearrangement uses TRBV4-2 and TRBJ2-1; maybe TRBD2 (5 bases). V was clipped by 4 bases and J by 8 bases, with 27 bases between them. Per germline, CDR1 LGHNA and CDR2 YNFKEQ. The CDR3 consists of 18 residues. As DNA, the CDR3 is TGTGCCAGCAGCCGAACGGCCGCACCGGGAACAAGTATCCATGAGCAGTTCTTC. Its translation is CASSRTAAPGTSIHEQFF.

This chain links TRBV6-6 with TRBJ2-7, with D perhaps TRBD1 (5 bases). Germline V lookup: CDR1 MNHNY, CDR2 SVGAGI (reference sequence). This CDR3 comprises 14 residues. The V end was cut by 1 base, the J end by 0 bases, with 7 bases between. CDR3 in DNA: TGTGCCAGCAGTTACTTCAGGGACTCCTACGAGCAGTACTTC. This gives the protein CASSYFRDSYEQYF.

This clone was recorded once. The chain carries TRBV6-1 and TRBJ2-7; TRBD1 matches at 7 bases. With V trimmed by 8 bases and J by 2 bases, 9 bases remained unmatched. This CDR3 spans 14 amino acids. From germline, CDR1 is MNHNS and CDR2 SASEGT. The CDR3 reads CASVPGQRTYEQYF. In DNA form, the CDR3 reads TGTGCCAGCGTGCCGGGACAGAGAACCTACGAGCAGTACTTC.

This chain connects TRBV19 to TRBJ2-2; D is ambiguous. CDR1 is LNHDA and CDR2 is SQIVND in the germline V gene (reference sequence). CDR3 length: 13 residues. Trimming cost V 0 bases and J 5 bases, with 4 bases left between them. As DNA, the CDR3 is TGTGCCAGTAGTATAGAGGGTACCGGGGAGCTGTTTTTT. Its protein is CASSIEGTGELFF.

CDR3 sequence reads: CAISHEQGPLNTIYF. The CDR3 nucleotides read TGTGCCATCAGCCACGAACAGGGGCCTTTGAACACCATATATTTT. The V call is TRBV10-3, the J call TRBJ1-3, with TRBD1 identical over 7 bases. CDR3 size: 15 residues. CDR1 is ENHRY, CDR2 SYGVKD, per germline. The ends lost 6 bases at V and 7 bases at J; junction bases unmatched: 12.

This rearrangement joins TRBV9 to TRBJ2-3; D may be TRBD2 (5 bases). Germline V CDR1 and CDR2: SGDLS, YYNGEE. CDR3 length: 14 amino acids. Deletions cut 2 bases from V and 8 bases from J, with 15 bases between. As DNA, the CDR3 is TGTGCCAGCAGCGTGCCCGGGATTGCGGGTACGCAGTATTTT. It codes for CASSVPGIAGTQYF.

This clone turned up a few times. The gene calls are TRBV5-1 and TRBJ1-4; the D gene is possibly TRBD1 (5 bases). The V gene lost 4 bases and the J gene lost 8 bases, with 12 bases spanning the gap. In germline, CDR1 is SGHRS, CDR2 YFSETQ. This CDR3 region has 13 residues. The CDR3 sequence: CASSNGQGEKLFF. CDR3 DNA: TGCGCCAGCAGCAACGGACAAGGAGAAAAACTGTTTTTT. Combining the CDR3 with reference TRBV5-1 and TRBJ1-4 gives the whole variable domain KAGVTQTPRYLIKTRGQQVTLSCSPISGHRSVSWYQQTPGQGLQFLFEYFSETQRNKGNFPGRFSGRQFSNSRSEMNVSTLELGDSALYLCASSNGQGEKLFFGSGTQLSVL.

This chain links TRBV15 with TRBJ2-5; D is unclear. The CDR3 covers 16 residues. The germline V gene has CDR1 LNHNV and CDR2 YYDKDF (reference sequence). V was shortened by 0 bases and J by 1 base, with 12 bases between the two germline ends. CDR3 sequence: CATSRDLAQSQETQYF. DNA for the CDR3: TGTGCCACCAGCAGAGATTTAGCCCAATCCCAAGAGACCCAGTACTTC.